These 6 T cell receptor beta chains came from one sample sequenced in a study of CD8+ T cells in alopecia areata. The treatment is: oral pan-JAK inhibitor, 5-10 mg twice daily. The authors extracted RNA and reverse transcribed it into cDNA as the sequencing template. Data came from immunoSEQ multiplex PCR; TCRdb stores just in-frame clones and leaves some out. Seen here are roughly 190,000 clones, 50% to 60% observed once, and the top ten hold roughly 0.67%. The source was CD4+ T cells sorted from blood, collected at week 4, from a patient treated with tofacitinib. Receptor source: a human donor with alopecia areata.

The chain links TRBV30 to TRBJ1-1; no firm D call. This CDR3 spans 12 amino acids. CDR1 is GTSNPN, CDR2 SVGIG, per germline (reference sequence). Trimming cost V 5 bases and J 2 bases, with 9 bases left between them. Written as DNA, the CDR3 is TGTGCCTGGGTCAGTATCAACACTGAAGCTTTCTTT. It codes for CAWVSINTEAFF.

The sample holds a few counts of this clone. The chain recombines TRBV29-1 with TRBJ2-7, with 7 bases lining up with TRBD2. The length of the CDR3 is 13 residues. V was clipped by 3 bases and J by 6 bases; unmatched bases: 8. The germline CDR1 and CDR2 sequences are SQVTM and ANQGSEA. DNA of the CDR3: TGCAGCGTTGAGTTTGCACCTAGCGGCGAGCAGTACTTC. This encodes CSVEFAPSGEQYF.

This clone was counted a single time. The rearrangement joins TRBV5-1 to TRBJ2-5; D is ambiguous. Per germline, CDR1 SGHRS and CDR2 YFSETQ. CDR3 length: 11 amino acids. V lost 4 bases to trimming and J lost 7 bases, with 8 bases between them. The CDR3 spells CASSAGGTQYF. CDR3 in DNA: TGCGCCAGCAGCGCCGGTGGGACCCAGTACTTC.

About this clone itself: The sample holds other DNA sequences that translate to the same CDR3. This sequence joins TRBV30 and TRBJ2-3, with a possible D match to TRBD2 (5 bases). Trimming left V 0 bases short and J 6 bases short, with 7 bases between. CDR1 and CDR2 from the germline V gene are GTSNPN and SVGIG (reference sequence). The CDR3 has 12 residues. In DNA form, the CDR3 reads TGTGCCTGGAGTGTACGAGGGGATACGCAGTATTTT. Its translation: CAWSVRGDTQYF.

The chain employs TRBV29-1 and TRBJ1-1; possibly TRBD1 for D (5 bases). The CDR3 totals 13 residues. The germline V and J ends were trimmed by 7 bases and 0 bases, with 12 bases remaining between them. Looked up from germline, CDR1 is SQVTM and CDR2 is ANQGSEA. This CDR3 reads CSAKGRMNTEAFF. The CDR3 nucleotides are TGCAGCGCTAAGGGACGGATGAACACTGAAGCTTTCTTT. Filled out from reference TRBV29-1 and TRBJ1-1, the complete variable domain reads SAVISQKPSRDICQRGTSLTIQCQVDSQVTMMFWYRQQPGQSLTLIATANQGSEATYESGFVIDKFPISRPNLTFSTLTVSNMSPEDSSIYLCSAKGRMNTEAFFGQGTRLTVV.

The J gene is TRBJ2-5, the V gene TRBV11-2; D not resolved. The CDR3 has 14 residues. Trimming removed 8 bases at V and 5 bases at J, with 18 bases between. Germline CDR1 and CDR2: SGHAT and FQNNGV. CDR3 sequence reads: CASSTGPARETQYF. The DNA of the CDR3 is TGTGCCAGCTCAACGGGCCCCGCGAGGGAGACCCAGTACTTC. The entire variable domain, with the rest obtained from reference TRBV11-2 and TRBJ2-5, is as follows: EAGVAQSPRYKIIEKRQSVAFWCNPISGHATLYWYQQILGQGPKLLIQFQNNGVVDDSQLPKDRFSAERLKGVDSTLKIQPAKLEDSAVYLCASSTGPARETQYFGPGTRLLVL.